This T cell receptor (beta chain) was retrieved from a study of blood T cell repertoires in COVID-19. Study in general: The cDNA or gDNA used as material had been derived from T cells, B-cell-depleted T cells, or PBMCs.

Living in about two dozen US areas, the participants were between about 18 and 100 years of age. Two consecutive negative NP/OP PCR tests, clearance, or resolved symptoms defined Cohort 3 recovery. The V gene lost 2 bases and the J gene lost 3 bases, with 8 bases spanning the gap. This CDR3 region has 13 residues. Looked up from germline, CDR1 is SGDLS and CDR2 is YYNGEE. Study processing details: It was from reference gene primer amplification that nucleated cell counts were estimated. Sequencing used immunoSEQ multiplex PCR; TCRdb keeps in-frame clones, though not all of them. V, J and clone size reflect that table, while D and trimming were determined from the DNA. The sample records roughly 500,000 clones, about 85% being singletons.

The gene calls are TRBV9 and TRBJ1-2, with D possibly TRBD1 on 5 matching bases. The sequence was obtained from an older woman who had recovered from COVID-19. Sequencing input: PBMCs or T cells enriched from blood (not recorded which). CDR3 in amino acids: CASSVAGYYGYTF. The CDR3 DNA sequence: TGTGCCAGCAGCGTCGCAGGGTACTATGGCTACACCTTC. The whole variable domain, filled in from reference TRBV9 and TRBJ1-2, reads DSGVTQTPKHLITATGQRVTLRCSPRSGDLSVYWYQQSLDQGLQFLIQYYNGEERAKGNILERFSAQQFPDLHSELNLSSLELGDSALYFCASSVAGYYGYTFGSGTRLTVV.